The 20 T cell receptor beta chains presented below share a single source sample, sequenced in a study of immune characterization of retroperitoneal liposarcoma. TCRdb called the PCR reads again in MiXCR, with one record for every CDR3 protein. The data hold about 10,000 distinct CDR3 sequences, with about 30% observed a single time. Sequenced: tumor tissue. All receptors derive from a female donor with retroperitoneal liposarcoma.

This clonotype was observed many times. This chain uses TRBV6-1 with TRBJ1-5; possibly TRBD1 for D (6 bases). From germline, CDR1 is MNHNS and CDR2 SASEGT. This CDR3 is 15 amino acids long. V was cut by 6 bases and J by 6 bases, with 18 bases left in between. As DNA, the CDR3 is TGTGCCAGCAGCGTGGACAGTGGTTTCTTTCAGCCCCAGCATTTT. The encoded protein is CASSVDSGFFQPQHF.

The CDR3, as DNA: TGTGCCAGCAGCCCCTTCTCTGGAAACACCATATATTTT. Its translation is CASSPFSGNTIYF. The rearrangement links TRBV11-2 to TRBJ1-3; D not certain. The CDR3 is 13 amino acids. Germline V gene sequence: CDR1 SGHAT, CDR2 FQNNGV. V was trimmed by 5 bases and J by 0 bases, leaving 5 bases between them.

In its sample, this clonotype ranks as medium-sized. The junction departs from the called germline gene at one end, perhaps through a read error. The V and J genes are TRBV12-3 or TRBV12-4 and TRBJ2-1; TRBD2 is a possible D gene (6 bases). The J call is uncertain, as TRBJ2-7 better fits the DNA end. The length of the CDR3 is 14 residues. This chain's CDR3 is CASSLAARGYEQYF. The CDR3 DNA reads as TGTGCCAGCAGCTTAGCGGCACGGGGCTACGAGCAGTACTTC.

The sample holds one count of this clonotype. This sequence joins TRBV12-3 or TRBV12-4 and TRBJ2-3; TRBD2 matches 12 bases. This CDR3 region has 16 residues. V gave up 7 bases and J gave up 3 bases; unmatched junction bases: 8. CDR3 nucleotides: TGTGCCAGCACCCTGCTAGCGGGAGGGCCTACAGATACGCAGTATTTT. Its protein product is CASTLLAGGPTDTQYF.

In its sample, this clonotype is medium-sized. This CDR3 reads CASSFGQPGETQFF. As DNA, the CDR3 is TGTGCCAGCAGCTTTGGGCAGCCGGGGGAGACCCAGTTCTTC. The rearrangement joins TRBV7-2 to TRBJ2-1, with TRBD2 as a possible D gene (6 bases). From germline, CDR1 is SGHTA and CDR2 FQGNSA. CDR3 length equals 14 residues. V was trimmed by 3 bases and J by 13 bases, leaving 19 bases between them.

CDR3 amino acids: CASRSSGRAADEQFF. The CDR3 nucleotides are TGTGCCAGCAGATCTAGCGGGAGGGCCGCCGATGAGCAGTTCTTC. The chain couples TRBV11-1 to TRBJ2-1, with TRBD2 identical over 12 bases. Trimming took 6 bases from V and 8 from J; bases not matched to a gene: 8. CDR3 length: 15 amino acids. The germline CDR1 and CDR2 sequences are SGHAT and FQDESV (reference sequence).

This clonotype was seen only once. The chain couples TRBV18 to TRBJ2-3, with D perhaps TRBD2 (6 bases). Trimming removed 6 bases at V and 4 bases at J, with 17 bases between. Germline assignment: CDR1 KGHSH and CDR2 LQKENI. The CDR3 loop spans 15 amino acids. CDR3 nucleotides: TGTGCCAGCTCCCTAATGGGGGGTATCGCAGATACGCAGTATTTT. Translating gives CASSLMGGIADTQYF.

V and J are TRBV6-4 and TRBJ1-3; a weak D match, TRBD1 (6 bases). Germline V gives CDR1 MRHNA, CDR2 SNTAGT. CDR3 size: 15 residues. With 6 bases removed from V and 4 bases from J, the gap between germline ends came to 16 bases. CDR3: CASSPRTETGNTIYF. The CDR3 region has the DNA TGTGCCAGCAGCCCCCGGACAGAAACGGGAAACACCATATATTTT.

This clonotype is labeled medium-sized. The CDR3 nucleotides read TGTGCCAGCAGTCCCGGGGGAGGGGGAAATCAGCCCCAGCATTTT. Translating gives CASSPGGGGNQPQHF. The chain carries TRBV6-1 and TRBJ1-5, with D possibly being TRBD1 (6 bases). The CDR3 is 15 residues long. The V and J ends lost 5 bases and 4 bases respectively, with 15 bases between them. Per germline, CDR1 MNHNS and CDR2 SASEGT.

The chain joins TRBV27 to TRBJ2-3; D unresolved. Trimming pared 3 bases from V and 4 bases from J, leaving 14 bases between. Germline lookup yields CDR1 MNHEY and CDR2 SMNVEV (reference sequence). This CDR3 comprises 15 residues. CDR3 sequence: CASSFRDPSADTQYF. DNA of the CDR3: TGTGCCAGCAGTTTCCGAGACCCCAGCGCAGATACGCAGTATTTT.

This clonotype is medium-sized in the sample. The V call is TRBV12-3 or TRBV12-4, the J call TRBJ2-1; D remains ambiguous. The J call is uncertain, as TRBJ2-7 better fits the DNA end. The CDR3 covers 13 residues. CDR3 sequence: CASSLANPGEQYF. In DNA, the CDR3 is TGTGCCAGCAGTTTAGCCAATCCAGGCGAGCAGTACTTC.

By share of the sample, this clonotype is medium-sized (0.01 to 0.1%). This rearrangement joins TRBV7-3 to TRBJ2-5, with a tentative D call TRBD1 (6 bases). The CDR3 is 13 residues long. CDR1 is SGHTA, CDR2 FQGTGA, per germline. Trimming removed 0 bases at V and 11 bases at J, with 13 bases between. Written as DNA, the CDR3 is TGTGCCAGCAGCTTAACCGGGGACAATGAGCAGTACTTC. It is translated as CASSLTGDNEQYF.

V and J are TRBV6-1 and TRBJ1-2; no firm D call. With 7 bases removed from V and 7 bases from J, the gap between germline ends came to 7 bases. The CDR3 is made up of 10 amino acids. Germline V gene sequence: CDR1 MNHNS, CDR2 SASEGT. DNA for the CDR3: TGTGCCAGCATTCGTCGTGGCTACACCTTC. This translates into CASIRRGYTF.

This clonotype turned up a few times. This chain links TRBV6-1 with TRBJ2-1, with 10 bases fitting TRBD2. TRBJ2-7 matches the DNA end more closely, so the J call is doubtful. This CDR3 has 15 amino acids. Germline lookup yields CDR1 MNHNS and CDR2 SASEGT. CDR3 amino acids: CASRPSGRGSYEQYF. The CDR3 DNA reads as TGTGCCAGCAGACCAAGCGGGAGGGGCTCCTACGAGCAGTACTTC.

This clonotype was observed many times. The chain couples TRBV7-2 to TRBJ2-5, with TRBD2 identical over 7 bases. The CDR3 is 16 residues long. V lost 5 bases and J lost 11; bases outside the gene matches: 20. Germline lookup yields CDR1 SGHTA and CDR2 FQGNSA. The CDR3 DNA sequence: TGTGCCAGCAGCACGAGGGCGGGAGCGGTACACAATGAGCAGTACTTC. Translation gives CASSTRAGAVHNEQYF.

This clonotype was detected a few times. The chain is built from TRBV11-3 and TRBJ2-1; D is possibly TRBD2 (6 bases). The length of the CDR3 is 14 residues. V gave up 5 bases and J gave up 13 bases, with 21 bases separating them. Germline loops: CDR1 SGHNT, CDR2 YENEEA. The CDR3 DNA sequence: TGTGCCAGCAGCCCGGGACTGTTCGTAGAGACCCAGTTCTTC. Translation gives CASSPGLFVETQFF.

Notes on this clonotype: At one boundary the junction diverges from the germline segment, which might be a read error. The gene calls are TRBV5-3 and TRBJ2-1, with D maybe TRBD2 (6 bases). TRBV5-3 is known as an ORF, though its function is uncertain. CDR3 length equals 14 residues. As DNA, the CDR3 is TGTGCCAGCAGCTTGGCGGGATCCTCCTACGAGCAGTTCTTC. This codes for CASSLAGSSYEQFF.

This clonotype occurred a few times. V and J are TRBV7-8 and TRBJ2-5; D is undetermined. The last part of the DNA fits TRBJ2-7 better; the J call may be wrong. Germline CDR1 SGHVS, CDR2 FQNEAQ. The CDR3 runs 14 residues. CDR3 amino acids: CASSFDEVSYEQYF. CDR3 DNA sequence: TGTGCCAGCAGCTTCGACGAAGTCTCCTACGAGCAGTACTTC.

This clonotype was found many times. The chain links TRBV7-2 to TRBJ1-1, with D unclear. Germline CDR1 and CDR2: SGHTA and FQGNSA. This CDR3 contains 13 residues. The V gene lost 3 bases and the J gene lost 1 base, with 6 bases spanning the gap. CDR3 sequence: CASSFTENTEAFF. CDR3 DNA: TGTGCCAGCAGCTTTACGGAGAACACTGAAGCTTTCTTT.

This clonotype was seen at least ten times. The chain links TRBV6-1 to TRBJ2-1; 13 bases fit TRBD2. The J call is doubtful: the DNA matches TRBJ2-7 better. Germline V lookup: CDR1 MNHNS, CDR2 SASEGT. The length of the CDR3 is 15 residues. The CDR3 reads CASSTSGGDSYEQYF. The DNA of the CDR3 is TGTGCCAGCAGCACTAGCGGGGGGGACTCCTACGAGCAGTACTTC.